These 10 T cell receptor beta chains share one sample of origin, sequenced in a study of metastatic and nonmetastatic thyroid tumors. TCRdb re-analyzed the PCR reads through MiXCR. Of tens of thousands of clones in the sample, about 18% were seen once. No patient received treatment before thyroid surgery. What was sequenced was blood. These receptors were obtained from a male donor with papillary thyroid cancer or a benign thyroid nodule (not recorded which). Some clones in this sample may be carry-over from other donors' samples.

In this sample, this clone turned up a few times. Germline is not matched at one junction end, which may reflect a read error. V and J are TRBV12-3 or TRBV12-4 and TRBJ2-3, with 10 bases identical to TRBD1. This CDR3 is built from 18 residues. This CDR3 is CVSRPGTGATLDIDTQYF. The CDR3 bases are TGTGTCAGCAGGCCCGGGACAGGGGCCACCCTAGATATAGATACGCAGTATTTT.

Ten or more counts support this clone. This rearrangement joins TRBV14 to TRBJ2-2, with a possible D match to TRBD2 (5 bases). V lost 4 bases and J 6 bases, leaving 18 bases between the germline ends. This CDR3 has 16 residues. Germline V gives CDR1 SGHDN, CDR2 FVKESK. CDR3 bases: TGTGCCAGCAGCCGCCGGGCGGGCAGATATTCCGGGGAGCTGTTTTTT. It is translated as CASSRRAGRYSGELFF.

This clone was detected many times. The chain is built from TRBV2 and TRBJ1-2; the match to TRBD1 covers 8 bases. V shed 5 bases, J shed 3 bases, and the junction held 5 bases outside the gene matches. This CDR3 contains 14 residues. Germline CDR1 SNHLY, CDR2 FYNNEI. CDR3 nucleotides: TGTGCCAGCAGTAACGACAGGGGAGACTATGGCTACACCTTC. Protein sequence: CASSNDRGDYGYTF.

This clone was recorded many times. The rearrangement uses TRBV15 and TRBJ2-5, with D maybe TRBD2 (5 bases). V lost 0 bases, J lost 3 bases, and 17 bases lay in between. This CDR3 is built from 17 residues. Germline V lookup: CDR1 LNHNV, CDR2 YYDKDF (reference sequence). The CDR3 sequence is CATSRDHLTNQKETQYF. The CDR3 bases are TGTGCCACCAGCAGAGATCACTTGACTAACCAAAAAGAGACCCAGTACTTC.

This chain uses TRBV11-2 with TRBJ2-7; 8 bases are shared with TRBD2. After removal of 5 bases from V and 2 bases from J, the junction contained 14 bases not matched to a gene. The V gene's germline CDR1 is SGHAT and CDR2 FQNNGV. CDR3 size: 17 residues. CDR3 coding DNA: TGTGCCAGCAGCCGCGCTTCCTATAGCGGGACCCCCTACGAGCAGTACTTC. This translates into CASSRASYSGTPYEQYF.

By sample fraction, this clone is medium-sized (0.01 to 0.1%). The chain is built from TRBV7-8 and TRBJ2-7, with 12 bases identical to TRBD2. The germline V gene has CDR1 SGHVS and CDR2 FQNEAQ. Trimming at V came to 5 bases and at J to 2 bases, leaving 7 bases not matched to a gene. The CDR3 runs 16 residues. CDR3 residues: CASSSGLAGKTYEQYF. The CDR3 nucleotides read TGTGCCAGCAGCAGCGGACTAGCGGGAAAGACCTACGAGCAGTACTTC. The whole variable domain, filled in from reference TRBV7-8 and TRBJ2-7, reads GAGVSQSPRYKVAKRGQDVALRCDPISGHVSLFWYQQALGQGPEFLTYFQNEAQLDKSGLPSDRFFAERPEGSVSTLKIQRTQQEDSAVYLCASSSGLAGKTYEQYFGPGTRLTVT.

This clone has ten or more counts. V usage is TRBV5-1 and J usage is TRBJ2-5, with no clear D. Trimming cost V 3 bases and J 5 bases, with 17 bases left between them. The CDR3 contains 15 residues. Germline loops: CDR1 SGHRS, CDR2 YFSETQ. The CDR3 loop reads CASSSADRARETQYF. CDR3 DNA: TGCGCCAGCAGCTCCGCGGACCGGGCCCGGGAGACCCAGTACTTC.

This chain links TRBV20-1 with TRBJ2-2, with 9 bases matching TRBD2. With V trimmed by 1 base and J by 7 bases, 7 bases remained unmatched. Germline V gives CDR1 DFQATT, CDR2 SNEGSKA (reference sequence). The CDR3 covers 15 residues. This chain's CDR3 is CSARVAGGPVGELFF. In nucleotides, the CDR3 is TGCAGTGCTAGAGTGGCGGGAGGGCCGGTCGGGGAGCTGTTTTTT.

This clone has ten or more counts. The V gene is TRBV18, the J gene TRBJ1-1; D is unresolved. Trimming shortened V by 4 bases and J by 1 base, and 10 bases separated the two germline ends. This CDR3 has 14 amino acids. CDR1 is KGHSH and CDR2 is LQKENI in the germline V gene. The CDR3 DNA follows: TGTGCCAGCTCACAGGCCAGCCAGAACACTGAAGCTTTCTTT. It yields the protein CASSQASQNTEAFF.

Notes on this clone: A much larger clone lies one base from this, so it may be a read error. V is TRBV4-2 and J is TRBJ2-1, with a weak D call TRBD2 (6 bases). The V gene's germline CDR1 is LGHNA and CDR2 YNFKEQ. CDR3 length equals 14 residues. CDR3 coding DNA: TGTCCCAGCAGCCAAGTTGGGGGGTCCAGAGAGCAGTTCTTC. It yields the protein CPSSQVGGSREQFF.